Listed below are T cell receptor beta chains from one sample, sequenced in a study of CD8 T cells in ankylosing spondylitis. TCRdb reprocessed the 5' RACE reads via MiXCR and lists one record per CDR3 protein. The sample has about 360,000 distinct CDR3 sequences; 20% to 25% are singletons. Sequenced sample: blood, either unsorted or a sorted T cell fraction (not recorded which). The origin of the receptors is a male donor with ankylosing spondylitis or in good health (not recorded which). Both conserved end residues are part of each CDR3. The order of the fields is J gene, V gene, CDR3 protein.

TRBJ2-7,TRBV5-6,CASSLAEPSYEQYF
TRBJ2-1,TRBV7-9,CASSLLRDRGSVEQFF
TRBJ2-7,TRBV20-1,CSARIPDKYEQYF
TRBJ2-7,TRBV6-5,CASSYSRVGEQYF
TRBJ1-6,TRBV12-3/TRBV12-4,CASGWVRSPLHF
TRBJ2-3,TRBV12-3/TRBV12-4,CASSQSGTTDTQYF
TRBJ2-7,TRBV20-1,CSVGSPSSYEQYF
TRBJ2-7,TRBV18,CASSPRGNTYEQYF
TRBJ2-7,TRBV15,CATSRDPRKGEQYF
TRBJ2-1,TRBV12-3/TRBV12-4,CASSSTPTLSGGEQFF
TRBJ2-5,TRBV25-1,CASNQETQYF
TRBJ2-7,TRBV4-2,CASSQGTQQYF
TRBJ2-3,TRBV10-3,CAIRYLAGGADTQYF
TRBJ2-3,TRBV5-1,CASSLELDTQYF
TRBJ1-4,TRBV6-5,CASSYHGRSDEKLFF
TRBJ2-7,TRBV7-9,CASSLVAKGVDEQYF
TRBJ2-3,TRBV12-3/TRBV12-4,CASSLWGDTQYF
TRBJ2-1,TRBV2,CASSEQRGVPGSEQFF
TRBJ2-5,TRBV7-9,CASSHRDPQETQYF
TRBJ2-3,TRBV4-1,CASSQESRATDTQYF
TRBJ2-7,TRBV28,CASSIARTGRYEQYF
TRBJ2-5,TRBV21-1,CASSATPQGGRTLIQETQYF
TRBJ2-7,TRBV12-3/TRBV12-4,CASSLGWVGYEQYF
TRBJ2-3,TRBV11-2,CASSSPSGGITDTQYF
TRBJ2-5,TRBV12-3/TRBV12-4,CASSLIGGNQETQYF
TRBJ2-5,TRBV13,CASSIGLSGDVGQETQYF
TRBJ2-2,TRBV12-3/TRBV12-4,CASSPDRGANTGELFF
TRBJ2-1,TRBV6-5,CASSYSIEARNNQFF
TRBJ2-1,TRBV12-3/TRBV12-4,CASSSGRGRPEQFF
TRBJ1-1,TRBV20-1,CSAPRGFSVAFF
TRBJ2-1,TRBV20-1,CSAGDRGLDEQFF
TRBJ2-2,TRBV6-5,CATSGGVGELFF
TRBJ2-7,TRBV12-3/TRBV12-4,CASSPQRGTYEQYF
TRBJ2-5,TRBV20-1,CSARTMTGMETQYF
TRBJ2-1,TRBV20-1,CSARVIGGGDHNEQFF
TRBJ2-7,TRBV10-3,CAISVDRGNPYEQYF
TRBJ2-3,TRBV7-6,CASSFGTGRVDTQYF
TRBJ2-7,TRBV19,CASSIGDISYEQYF
TRBJ2-7,TRBV20-1,CSARDLLSGAPDSYEQYF
TRBJ2-5,TRBV20-1,CSASSGMGETQYF
TRBJ1-5,TRBV12-3/TRBV12-4,CASTVSNQPQHF
TRBJ1-5,TRBV4-2,CASSQAEGRPQHF
TRBJ2-1,TRBV4-1,CASSPPRLAGEWQFF
TRBJ2-3,TRBV7-6,CASSPRRLAGAFSTDTQYF
TRBJ2-7,TRBV7-9,CATVTGDRIYEQYF
TRBJ2-1,TRBV4-1,CASSQLDAGGYNEQFF
TRBJ2-5,TRBV5-1,CASSLWTSQENQYF
TRBJ2-3,TRBV24-1,CATSDPGDIDTQYF
TRBJ2-7,TRBV7-8,CASSLSFDRSYEQYF
TRBJ1-1,TRBV10-3,CAISETWTGGNTEAFF
TRBJ2-1,TRBV5-6,CASSLTPGGDNEQFF
TRBJ2-4,TRBV3-1,CASTSALAKNIQYF
TRBJ1-1,TRBV5-1,CASSGTGGSEAFF
TRBJ2-6,TRBV29-1,CSVVIPQDRLANVLTF
TRBJ2-3,TRBV20-1,CSATGLDTDTQYF